These T cell receptor beta chains were read from a single sample in a study of cytomegalovirus exposure and HLA in healthy donors. Repertoires were generated with immunoSEQ multiplex PCR, while TCRdb's copy carries only in-frame clones and drops some. The sample records 140,000 or so clones, around two thirds being singletons. The sample consisted of PBMCs. These receptors originate from a male donor in good health and CMV-seronegative. Each CDR3 is given with its conserved first and last residue. The order of the fields is V gene, D gene, J gene, clone size, CDR3 DNA, CDR3 protein. A D gene is named only where the DNA matches it firmly. Clone size is stated in some rows and not others, as once, few, many or a class when expanded.

TRBV4-3	TRBD1	TRBJ1-6	NA	TGCGCCAGCAGCCGAACAGGGGGCGATTCACCCCTCCACTTT	CASSRTGGDSPLHF
TRBV15	NA	TRBJ1-2	once	TGTGCCACCAGCAGAGATAACAGCCTCTTCTATGGCTACACCTTC	CATSRDNSLFYGYTF
TRBV6-1	NA	TRBJ1-5	NA	TGTGCCAGCAGTGAAAGGTGGGGGCAGAGCAATCAGCCCCAGCATTTT	CASSERWGQSNQPQHF
TRBV4-1	TRBD2	TRBJ2-5	NA	TGCGCCAGCAGCCAAGAAGGACTAGCGGGGGGTTTTGAGACCCAGTACTTC	CASSQEGLAGGFETQYF
TRBV28	NA	TRBJ1-2	few	TGTGCCAGCTTGGAGTACTATGGCTACACCTTC	CASLEYYGYTF
TRBV7-9	NA	TRBJ2-5	NA	TGTGCCAGCAGCTTAGCGGCCGAACCGTGGACCCAGTACTTC	CASSLAAEPWTQYF
TRBV5-1	NA	TRBJ2-2	few	TGCGCCAGCAGCTTGGCCGGCGGTCACACCGGGGAGCTGTTTTTT	CASSLAGGHTGELFF
TRBV14	NA	TRBJ2-1	NA	TGTGCCAGCAGCCAATCCAGGGGGGATGAGCAGTTCTTC	CASSQSRGDEQFF
TRBV4-1	TRBD1	TRBJ2-7	NA	TGCGCCAGCAGCCAAGTGGAAGGGGGCATAACCTACTACGAGCAGTACTTC	CASSQVEGGITYYEQYF
TRBV21-1	NA	TRBJ1-5	NA	TGTGCCAGCAGTCCTGGAGAGAGGACAGAAAGGGGTCAGCCCCAGCATTTT	CASSPGERTERGQPQHF
TRBV4-1	TRBD1	TRBJ2-3	few	TGCGCCAGCAGCCAAGTGGGGACAGGGTTTCGGACGCAGTATTTT	CASSQVGTGFRTQYF
TRBV5-1	NA	TRBJ2-1	many	TGCGCCAGCAGCCCCTGGGACACCAATGAGCAGTTCTTC	CASSPWDTNEQFF
TRBV11-3	NA	TRBJ2-5	NA	TGTGCCAGCAGCTTATGGGGGGGGGCCGGGGAGACCCAGTACTTC	CASSLWGGAGETQYF
TRBV9	NA	TRBJ1-5	NA	TGTGCCAGCAGCCCCCACAGGAATAGCAATCAGCCCCAGCATTTT	CASSPHRNSNQPQHF
TRBV19	TRBD1	TRBJ1-1	NA	TGTGCCAGCCGGGGACAGGACACTGAAGCTTTCTTT	CASRGQDTEAFF
TRBV2	TRBD2	TRBJ2-2	NA	TGTGCCAGCAGTGAAGAAGCGGGGGGGCACACCGGGGAGCTGTTTTTT	CASSEEAGGHTGELFF
TRBV2	TRBD1	TRBJ2-1	few	TGTGCCAGCAGGGGGCGACAGGGGATCAACAATGAGCAGTTCTTC	CASRGRQGINNEQFF
TRBV6-6	NA	TRBJ2-5	few	TGTGCCACCTCATTAATACTAAGCGAGACCCAGTACTTC	CATSLILSETQYF
TRBV6-6	NA	TRBJ2-7	NA	TGTGCCAGCACTCCAGGCTATAGCTCCTACGAGCAGTACTTC	CASTPGYSSYEQYF
TRBV5-1	NA	TRBJ1-1	NA	TGCGCCAGCAGCTGGAAGTGGGACAAAGGGAGCACTGAAGCTTTCTTT	CASSWKWDKGSTEAFF
TRBV30	TRBD1	TRBJ1-5	once	TGTGCCTGGAGTGCCACAGGGGTTCAGCCCCAGCATTTT	CAWSATGVQPQHF
TRBV4-1	TRBD1	TRBJ1-5	NA	TGCGCCAGCAGCCAGACCGGGACAGGGAGCAATCAGCCCCAGCATTTT	CASSQTGTGSNQPQHF
TRBV28	NA	TRBJ2-5	once	TGTGCCAGCAGTTTCCTACAGGGGTCAGCGGGGACCCAGTACTTC	CASSFLQGSAGTQYF
TRBV2	NA	TRBJ1-1	NA	TGTGCCAGCAGTGGGGACACGAACACTGAAGCTTTCTTT	CASSGDTNTEAFF
TRBV30	NA	TRBJ1-4	NA	TGTGCTTGGGGGCAGGGAATGAATGAAAAACTGTTTTTT	CAWGQGMNEKLFF
TRBV9	TRBD1	TRBJ1-4	once	TGTGCCAGCAGCGTAGGACAGGGAGGCGAAAAACTGTTTTTT	CASSVGQGGEKLFF
TRBV28	NA	TRBJ1-5	NA	TGTGCCAGCAGTTTGACGGACGGGGGAGATCAGCCCCAGCATTTT	CASSLTDGGDQPQHF
TRBV2	TRBD1	TRBJ1-3	NA	TGTGCCAGCAGTACAACCGCCGGACAGGGCGATTACACCATATATTTT	CASSTTAGQGDYTIYF
TRBV6-5	NA	TRBJ2-5	NA	TGTGCCAGCAGAAGCCCAGGACAAGAGACCCAGTACTTC	CASRSPGQETQYF
TRBV13	NA	TRBJ1-2	NA	TGTGCCAGCAGCTTAGGCCTTGGCTACACCTTC	CASSLGLGYTF
TRBV27	TRBD2	TRBJ2-5	once	TGTGCCAGCAGCACCCAAGGACTAGTGCAGTACCAAGAGACCCAGTACTTC	CASSTQGLVQYQETQYF
TRBV19	NA	TRBJ2-5	NA	TGTGCCAGTAGTATGGGTTCCGGGCAAGAGACCCAGTACTTC	CASSMGSGQETQYF
TRBV5-4	NA	TRBJ2-5	NA	TGTGCCAGCAGCTTGCTCGCGGCAAAAGAGACCCAGTACTTC	CASSLLAAKETQYF
TRBV25-1	NA	TRBJ2-2	NA	TGTGCCACCGGATTCAGGGAAGCGTCCGGGGAGCTGTTTTTT	CATGFREASGELFF
TRBV4-1	NA	TRBJ1-1	NA	TGCGCCAGCAGCTCCAGAGGCTTCGGACAGCTCCATACGAGGGTAGCTTTCTTT	CASSSRGFGQLHTRVAFF
TRBV2	NA	TRBJ2-6	few	TGTGCCAGCAAGGCGGCAGACAGAGGAAGGGCCAACGTCCTGACTTTC	CASKAADRGRANVLTF
TRBV2	NA	TRBJ2-2	NA	TGTGCCAGCAGCGGACAGTTAGACACCGGGGAGCTGTTTTTT	CASSGQLDTGELFF
TRBV5-6	NA	TRBJ2-5	NA	TGTGCCAGCAGCTTGGTAGGGTCAGGGAAAGAGACCCAGTACTTC	CASSLVGSGKETQYF
TRBV5-8	NA	TRBJ1-4	NA	TGTGCCAGCAGCTTTGGTGTGACTCCCTACTACGAAAAACTGTTTTTT	CASSFGVTPYYEKLFF
TRBV18	TRBD1	TRBJ2-7	few	TGTGCCAGCTCACCGAGGACAGGGACGGCGGCCACTCCTTACGAGCAGTACTTC	CASSPRTGTAATPYEQYF
TRBV15	NA	TRBJ2-3	NA	TGTGCCACCAGCAGAGATAAGGGGAACCTAGATACGCAGTATTTT	CATSRDKGNLDTQYF
TRBV2	NA	TRBJ1-1	NA	TGTGCCAGCAGCGTACAGGTGATGAACACTGAAGCTTTCTTT	CASSVQVMNTEAFF
TRBV27	TRBD1	TRBJ1-2	NA	TGTGCCAGCAGTCAAGGGGGCGCGTTTGGTGGCTACACCTTC	CASSQGGAFGGYTF
TRBV11-3	NA	TRBJ1-1	NA	TGTGCCAGCAGCTCAGGGAACACTGAAGCTTTCTTT	CASSSGNTEAFF
TRBV9	NA	TRBJ2-3	NA	TGTGCCAGCAGCGCTCGACTGCTGACAGATACGCAGTATTTT	CASSARLLTDTQYF
TRBV7-2	NA	TRBJ1-2	NA	TGTGCCAGCAGCGCAGGGTCTCGCTATGGCTACACCTTC	CASSAGSRYGYTF
TRBV7-3	NA	TRBJ2-5	NA	TGTGCCAGCAGCTTAAATCTCCAAGAGACCCAGTACTTC	CASSLNLQETQYF
TRBV27	TRBD1	TRBJ1-6	NA	TGTGCCAGCAGTTTTGTGTGGGGACAGCATAATTCACCCCTCCACTTT	CASSFVWGQHNSPLHF
TRBV7-8	TRBD1	TRBJ2-5	few	TGTGCCAGCAGCTTACAGGGGGCGGTGGGGGAGCAGTACTTC	CASSLQGAVGEQYF
TRBV19	TRBD1	TRBJ1-5	NA	TGTGCCAGTAGTGGTGCTGGGCAGGGGGGTAATCAGCTCCAGCATTTT	CASSGAGQGGNQLQHF
TRBV18	NA	TRBJ2-2	few	TGTGCCAGCTCACCAGAATCACTGAACACCGGGGAGCTGTTTTTT	CASSPESLNTGELFF
TRBV6-5	NA	TRBJ1-2	few	TGTGCCAGCAGGGAAGGGGGCTATGGCTACACCTTC	CASREGGYGYTF